This TCR beta chain is from a study of a mutant IDH1 vaccine in newly diagnosed glioma. Looking at the study overall: Treated patients comprised 62.5% males and around 40% females, mean age roughly 44 years. Previous treatment comprised radiotherapy, temozolomide, or both, mostly both.

Germline lookup yields CDR1 SNHLY and CDR2 FYNNEI. The CDR3 has 14 amino acids. The ends lost 7 bases at V and 4 bases at J; junction bases unmatched: 7. Time point indicated: baseline, week 1 (first vaccination visit). As to treatment: pre-vaccination baseline after standard-of-care therapy. Each tumor in the donors was a new WHO grade 3 or 4 astrocytoma, IDH1-mutant and ATRX-lost. In the case of this clone: Its antigen is not identified.

This table comes from immunoSEQ multiplex PCR, and its TCRdb copy is limited to in-frame clones, with some not included. The table has tens of thousands of clones, roughly 78% seen once; the top ten hold around 8.8%. General study points: Changes in top peripheral clonotypes did not appear linked to pseudoprogression.

The clonotype comes from a man in his fifties or sixties with glioma. This chain joins TRBV2 and TRBJ1-1; the match to TRBD1 covers 9 bases. Sequencing used PBMCs, obtained from a glioma patient treated with radiotherapy, temozolomide or both. The CDR3 spells CASTNRGRRTEAFF. CDR3 nucleotides: TGTGCCAGCACCAACAGGGGGCGTCGCACTGAAGCTTTCTTT.